The sequence of this TCR beta chain was determined in a study of T cell responses to AZD1222 COVID-19 vaccine. Measured with immunoSEQ multiplex PCR; TCRdb has only the in-frame clones, and not every one. The table records approximately 150,000 clones, 80% to 95% of them present only once. This CDR3 has 14 amino acids. Germline CDR1 is KGHSH and CDR2 is LQKENI. Trimming removed 2 bases from V and 2 bases from J, with 9 bases in between. The chain links TRBV18 to TRBJ1-1; D possibly corresponds to TRBD1 (5 bases). The sequencing here drew on peripheral blood, taken on day 0 of AZD1222 vaccination. This receptor was taken from an adult in good health. CDR3 loop: CASSPSGINTEAFF. The CDR3 nucleotides are TGTGCCAGCTCACCATCAGGGATCAACACTGAAGCTTTCTTT.